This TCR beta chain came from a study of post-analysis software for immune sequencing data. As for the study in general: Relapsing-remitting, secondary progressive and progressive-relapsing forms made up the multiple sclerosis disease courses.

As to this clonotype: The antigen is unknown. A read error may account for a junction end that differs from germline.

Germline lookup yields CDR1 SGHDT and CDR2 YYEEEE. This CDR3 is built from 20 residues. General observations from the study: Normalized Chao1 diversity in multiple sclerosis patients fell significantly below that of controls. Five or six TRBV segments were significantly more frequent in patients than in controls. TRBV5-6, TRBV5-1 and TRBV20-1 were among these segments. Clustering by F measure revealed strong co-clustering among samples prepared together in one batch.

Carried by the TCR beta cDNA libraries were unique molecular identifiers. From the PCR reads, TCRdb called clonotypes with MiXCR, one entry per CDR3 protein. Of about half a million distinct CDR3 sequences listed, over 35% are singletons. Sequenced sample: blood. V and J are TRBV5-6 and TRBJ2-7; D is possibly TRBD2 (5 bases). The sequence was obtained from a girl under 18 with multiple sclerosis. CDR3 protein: CASSLEFPRSRTGYSHEQYF. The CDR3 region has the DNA TGTGCCAGCAGCTTGGAGTTTCCCCGAAGTAGGACGGGATACTCCCACGAGCAGTACTTC.